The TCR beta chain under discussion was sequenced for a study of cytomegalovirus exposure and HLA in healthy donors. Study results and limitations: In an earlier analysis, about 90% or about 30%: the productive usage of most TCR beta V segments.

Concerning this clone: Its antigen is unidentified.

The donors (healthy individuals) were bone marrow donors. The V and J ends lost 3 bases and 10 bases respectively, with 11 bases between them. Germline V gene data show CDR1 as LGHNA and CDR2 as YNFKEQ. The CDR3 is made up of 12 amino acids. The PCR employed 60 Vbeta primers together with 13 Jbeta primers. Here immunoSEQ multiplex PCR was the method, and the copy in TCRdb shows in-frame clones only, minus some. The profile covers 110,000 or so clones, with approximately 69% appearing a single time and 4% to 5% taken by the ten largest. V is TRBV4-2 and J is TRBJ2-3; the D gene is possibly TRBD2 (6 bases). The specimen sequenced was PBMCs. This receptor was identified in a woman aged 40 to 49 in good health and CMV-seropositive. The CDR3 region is CASSQAGLAQYF. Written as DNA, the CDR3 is TGTGCCAGCAGCCAGGCGGGACTTGCGCAGTATTTT.